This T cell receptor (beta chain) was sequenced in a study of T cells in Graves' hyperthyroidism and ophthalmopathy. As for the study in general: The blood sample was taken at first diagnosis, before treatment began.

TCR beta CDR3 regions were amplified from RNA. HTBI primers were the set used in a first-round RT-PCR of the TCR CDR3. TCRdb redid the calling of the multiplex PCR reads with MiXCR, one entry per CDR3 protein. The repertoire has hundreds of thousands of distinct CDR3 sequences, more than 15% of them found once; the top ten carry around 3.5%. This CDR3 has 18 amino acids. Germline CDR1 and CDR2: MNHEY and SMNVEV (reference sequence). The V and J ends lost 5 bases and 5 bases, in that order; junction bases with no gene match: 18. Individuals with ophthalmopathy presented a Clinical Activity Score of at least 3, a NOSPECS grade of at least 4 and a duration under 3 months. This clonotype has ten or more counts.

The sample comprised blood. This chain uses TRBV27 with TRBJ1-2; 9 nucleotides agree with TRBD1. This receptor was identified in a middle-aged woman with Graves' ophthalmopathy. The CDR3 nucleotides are TGTGCCAGCAGTCGTTATCGCGGGGTGAGGACAGGGGCGTATGGCTACACCTTC. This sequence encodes CASSRYRGVRTGAYGYTF.